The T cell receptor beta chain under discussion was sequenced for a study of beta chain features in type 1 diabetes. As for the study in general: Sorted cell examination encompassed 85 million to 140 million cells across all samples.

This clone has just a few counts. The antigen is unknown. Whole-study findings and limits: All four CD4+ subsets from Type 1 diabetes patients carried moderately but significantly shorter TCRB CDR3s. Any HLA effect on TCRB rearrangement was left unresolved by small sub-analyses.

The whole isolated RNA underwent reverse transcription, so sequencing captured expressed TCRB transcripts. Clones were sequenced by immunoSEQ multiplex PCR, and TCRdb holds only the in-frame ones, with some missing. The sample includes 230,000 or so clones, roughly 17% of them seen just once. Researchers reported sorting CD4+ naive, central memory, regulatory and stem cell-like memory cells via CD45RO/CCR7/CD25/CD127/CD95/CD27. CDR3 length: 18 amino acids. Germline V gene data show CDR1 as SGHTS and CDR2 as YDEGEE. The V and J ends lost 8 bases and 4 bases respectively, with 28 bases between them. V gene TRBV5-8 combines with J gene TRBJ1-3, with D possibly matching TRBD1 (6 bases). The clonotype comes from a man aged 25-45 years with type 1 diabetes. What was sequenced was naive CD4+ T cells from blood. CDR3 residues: CASQLLAESTGAGNTIYF. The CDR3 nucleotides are TGTGCCAGTCAGCTCCTCGCCGAATCGACAGGTGCGGGAAACACCATATATTTT.